Detailed here is one T cell receptor beta chain. Its antigen remains unknown. The data derive from a study of CD8+CD57+ T cells in acquired aplastic anemia. Study as a whole: The study obtained about 10.8 million reads on average for CD4+ cells from healthy donors.

Genomic DNA served as template for TCR beta VDJ and CDR3 profiling. TCRdb re-called the reads with MiXCR, one entry per CDR3 protein. Among some 48,000 distinct CDR3 sequences listed, over 60% were seen once. Germline V gene data show CDR1 as SEHNR and CDR2 as FQNEAQ (reference sequence). V was cut by 5 bases and J by 7 bases, with 9 bases left in between. The CDR3 extends over 11 amino acids. The study's findings and limits: CD8+ Simpson's diversity in patients was not significantly different from that in controls. Patients and controls shared over 25 CD8+ CDR3 sequences, which appeared highly expressed in patients and within their immunodominant clones.

The sample comprised sorted CD4+, CD8+, or CD8+CD57+ T cells (not recorded which) from PBMCs. The sequence was collected from a human donor in good health, serving as a control. J is TRBJ2-7 and V is TRBV7-9; the D is unclear. The CDR3 region has the DNA TGTGCCAGCAGCGGCCCCCGGGAGCAGTACTTC. It encodes CASSGPREQYF.